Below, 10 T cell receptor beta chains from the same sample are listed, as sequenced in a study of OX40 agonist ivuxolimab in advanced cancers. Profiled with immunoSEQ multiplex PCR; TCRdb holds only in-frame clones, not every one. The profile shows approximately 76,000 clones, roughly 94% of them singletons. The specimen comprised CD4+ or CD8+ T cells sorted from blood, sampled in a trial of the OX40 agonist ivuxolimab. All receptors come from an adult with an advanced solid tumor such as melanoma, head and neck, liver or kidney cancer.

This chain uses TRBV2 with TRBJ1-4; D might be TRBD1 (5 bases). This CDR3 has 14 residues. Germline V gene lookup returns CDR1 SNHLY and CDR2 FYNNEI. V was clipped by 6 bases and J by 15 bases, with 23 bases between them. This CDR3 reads CASRLGPALEVVFF. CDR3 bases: TGTGCCAGCAGGCTGGGACCTGCGCTAGAGGTGGTGTTTTTT.

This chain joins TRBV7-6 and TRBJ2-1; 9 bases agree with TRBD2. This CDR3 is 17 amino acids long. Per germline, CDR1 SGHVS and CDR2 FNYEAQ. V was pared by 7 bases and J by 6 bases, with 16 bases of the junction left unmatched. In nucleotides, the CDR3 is TGTGCCAGCACCCCCATCTTGGCGGGAGGGTCGTTCAATGAGCAGTTCTTC. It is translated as CASTPILAGGSFNEQFF.

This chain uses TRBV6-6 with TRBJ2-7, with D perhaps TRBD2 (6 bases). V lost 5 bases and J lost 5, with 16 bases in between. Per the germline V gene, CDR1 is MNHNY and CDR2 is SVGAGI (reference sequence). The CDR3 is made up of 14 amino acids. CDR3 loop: CASSPYGGINEQYF. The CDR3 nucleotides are TGTGCCAGCAGTCCCTACGGGGGAATCAACGAGCAGTACTTC.

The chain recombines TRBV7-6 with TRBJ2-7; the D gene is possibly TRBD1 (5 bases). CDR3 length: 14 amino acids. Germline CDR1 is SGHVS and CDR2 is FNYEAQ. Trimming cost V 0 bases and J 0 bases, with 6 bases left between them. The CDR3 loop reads CASSLAGPSYEQYF. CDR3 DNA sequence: TGTGCCAGCAGCTTAGCGGGGCCCTCCTACGAGCAGTACTTC.

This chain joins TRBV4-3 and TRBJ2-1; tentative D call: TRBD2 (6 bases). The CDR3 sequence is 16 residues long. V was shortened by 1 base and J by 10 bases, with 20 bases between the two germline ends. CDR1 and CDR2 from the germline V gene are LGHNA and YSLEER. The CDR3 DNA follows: TGCGCCAGCAGCCAAGCGACTAGTTCGGGGCGGCCCGAGCAGTTCTTC. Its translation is CASSQATSSGRPEQFF.

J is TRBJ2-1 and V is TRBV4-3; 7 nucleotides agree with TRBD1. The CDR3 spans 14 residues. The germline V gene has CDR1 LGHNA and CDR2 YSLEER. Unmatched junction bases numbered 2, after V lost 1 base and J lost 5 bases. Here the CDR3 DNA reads TGCGCCAGCAGCCAAGTTCAGGGGGACAATGAGCAGTTCTTC. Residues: CASSQVQGDNEQFF.

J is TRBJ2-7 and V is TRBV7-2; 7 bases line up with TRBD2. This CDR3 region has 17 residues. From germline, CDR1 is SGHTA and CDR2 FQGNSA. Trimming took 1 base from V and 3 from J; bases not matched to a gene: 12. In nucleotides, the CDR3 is TGTGCCAGCAGCTTAGTAGCAGTGCGACTAGCAGACTACGAGCAGTACTTC. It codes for CASSLVAVRLADYEQYF.

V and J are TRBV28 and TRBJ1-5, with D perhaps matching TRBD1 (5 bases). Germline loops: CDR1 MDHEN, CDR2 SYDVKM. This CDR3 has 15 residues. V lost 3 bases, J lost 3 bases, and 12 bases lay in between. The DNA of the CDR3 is TGTGCCAGCAGTTTCCAAGGGGTGGTCAATCAGCCCCAGCATTTT. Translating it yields CASSFQGVVNQPQHF.

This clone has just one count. CDR3 bases: TGTGCCAGCAGCCCCGGGGGGTGGGAGACCCAGTACTTC. As protein: CASSPGGWETQYF. The chain uses TRBV7-9 and TRBJ2-5, with 7 bases that match TRBD2. Trimming at V came to 5 bases and at J to 5 bases, leaving 5 bases not matched to a gene. The CDR3 has 13 amino acids. Germline V gives CDR1 SEHNR, CDR2 FQNEAQ (reference sequence). The variable domain in full, completed from reference TRBV7-9 and TRBJ2-5, reads DTGVSQNPRHKITKRGQNVTFRCDPISEHNRLYWYRQTLGQGPEFLTYFQNEAQLEKSRLLSDRFSAERPKGSFSTLEIQRTEQGDSAMYLCASSPGGWETQYFGPGTRLLVL.

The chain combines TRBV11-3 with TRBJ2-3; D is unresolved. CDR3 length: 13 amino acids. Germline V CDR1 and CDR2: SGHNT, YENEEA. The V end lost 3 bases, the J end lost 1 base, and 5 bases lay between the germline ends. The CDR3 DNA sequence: TGTGCCAGCAGCTTCACAGGCACAGATACGCAGTATTTT. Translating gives CASSFTGTDTQYF.